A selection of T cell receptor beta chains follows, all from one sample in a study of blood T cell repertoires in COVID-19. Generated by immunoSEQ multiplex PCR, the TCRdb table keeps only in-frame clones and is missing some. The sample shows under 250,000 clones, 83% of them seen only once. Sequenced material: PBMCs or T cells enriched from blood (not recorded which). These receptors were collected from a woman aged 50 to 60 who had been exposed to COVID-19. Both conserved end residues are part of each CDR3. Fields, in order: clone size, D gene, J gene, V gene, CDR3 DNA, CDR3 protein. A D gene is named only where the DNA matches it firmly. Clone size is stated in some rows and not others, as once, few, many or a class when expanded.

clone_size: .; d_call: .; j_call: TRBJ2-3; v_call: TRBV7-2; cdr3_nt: TGTGCCAGCAGCCAAGACGTAGCATTCACAGATACGCAGTATTTT; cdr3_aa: CASSQDVAFTDTQYF
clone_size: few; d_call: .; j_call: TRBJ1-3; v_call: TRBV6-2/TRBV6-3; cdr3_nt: TGTGCCAGCAGTTACTTCCAGGGGACTGGAAACACCATATATTTT; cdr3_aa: CASSYFQGTGNTIYF
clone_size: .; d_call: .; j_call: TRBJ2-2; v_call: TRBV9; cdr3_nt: TGTGCCAGCAGCGTAGCTGGGGGCAGGGCGACCGGGGAGCTGTTTTTT; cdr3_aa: CASSVAGGRATGELFF
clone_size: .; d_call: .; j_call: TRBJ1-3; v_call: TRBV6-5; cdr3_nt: TGTGCCAGCAGTAATGCCGGTGCTGGAAACACCATATATTTT; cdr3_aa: CASSNAGAGNTIYF
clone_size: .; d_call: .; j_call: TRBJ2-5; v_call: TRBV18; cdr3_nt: TGTGCCAGCTCTCCCAGACAGAACCAAGAGACCCAGTACTTC; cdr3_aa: CASSPRQNQETQYF
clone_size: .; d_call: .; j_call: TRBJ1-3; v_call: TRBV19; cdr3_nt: TGTGCCAGTAGTCCCGGGATAGGAAACACCATATATTTT; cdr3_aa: CASSPGIGNTIYF
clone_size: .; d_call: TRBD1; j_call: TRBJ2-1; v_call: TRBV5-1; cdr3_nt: TGCGCCAGCAGCTTGGCCGGACAGGGGAAGATTAGTGAGCAGTTCTTC; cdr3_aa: CASSLAGQGKISEQFF
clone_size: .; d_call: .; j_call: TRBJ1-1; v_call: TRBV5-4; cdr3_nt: TGTGCCAGCAGCTGGGGCGGCGGGGGGCCTACTGAAGCTTTCTTT; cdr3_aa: CASSWGGGGPTEAFF
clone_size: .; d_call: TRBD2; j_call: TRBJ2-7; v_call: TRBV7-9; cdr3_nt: TGTGCCAGCAGCCCAGCGGGATCCTACGAGCAGTACTTC; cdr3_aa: CASSPAGSYEQYF
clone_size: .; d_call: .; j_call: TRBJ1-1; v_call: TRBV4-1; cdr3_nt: TGCGCCAGCAGCCAAGGGCAGGGCCCCAGCACTGAAGCTTTCTTT; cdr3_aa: CASSQGQGPSTEAFF
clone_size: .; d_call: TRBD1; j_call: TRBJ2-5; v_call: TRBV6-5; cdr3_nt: TGTGCCAGCAGCCAGGGGGCTTTCGAGACCCAGTACTTC; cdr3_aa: CASSQGAFETQYF
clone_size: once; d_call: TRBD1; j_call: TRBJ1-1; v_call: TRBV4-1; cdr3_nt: TGCGCCAGCAGCGCATCCGGGACAGGAGTGAACACTGAAGCTTTCTTT; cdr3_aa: CASSASGTGVNTEAFF
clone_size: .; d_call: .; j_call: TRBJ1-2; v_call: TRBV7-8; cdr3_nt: TGTGCCAGCAGCTTAGACAGGCCAACCTATGGCTACACCTTC; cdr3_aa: CASSLDRPTYGYTF
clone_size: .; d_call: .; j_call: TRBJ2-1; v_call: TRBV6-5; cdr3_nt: TGTGCCAGCAGCCCCCTAGCGATCGGTGAGCAGTTCTTC; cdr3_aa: CASSPLAIGEQFF
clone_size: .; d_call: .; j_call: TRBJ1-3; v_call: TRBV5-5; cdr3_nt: TGTGCCAGCACCGTAGGGGGGGGCGGGGGAAACACCATATATTTT; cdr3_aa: CASTVGGGGGNTIYF
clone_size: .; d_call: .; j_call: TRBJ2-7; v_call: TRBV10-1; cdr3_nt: TGCGCCAGCAGTGAGTCGCGGGGGCCAACCTACGAGCAGTACTTC; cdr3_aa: CASSESRGPTYEQYF
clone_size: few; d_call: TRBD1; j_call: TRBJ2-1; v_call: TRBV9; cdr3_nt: TGTGCCAGCCATTCCAGGGACAGGGTCTTGGATGAGCAGTTCTTC; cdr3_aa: CASHSRDRVLDEQFF
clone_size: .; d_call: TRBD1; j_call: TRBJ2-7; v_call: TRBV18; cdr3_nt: TGTGCCAGCTCGGAGAGACAGGGAGCCTACGAGCAGTACTTC; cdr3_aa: CASSERQGAYEQYF
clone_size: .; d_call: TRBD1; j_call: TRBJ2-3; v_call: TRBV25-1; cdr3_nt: TGTGCCAGCAGTAAAAGGGGGCAGCTCACAGATACGCAGTATTTT; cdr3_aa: CASSKRGQLTDTQYF
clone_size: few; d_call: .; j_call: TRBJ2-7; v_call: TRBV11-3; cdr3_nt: TGTGCCAGCAGCTTAAATCAGGGCTACGAGCAGTACTTC; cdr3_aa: CASSLNQGYEQYF
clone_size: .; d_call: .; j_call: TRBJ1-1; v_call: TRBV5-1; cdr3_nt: TGCGCCAGCAGCTTGGACAGGGACACTGAAGCTTTCTTT; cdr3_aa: CASSLDRDTEAFF
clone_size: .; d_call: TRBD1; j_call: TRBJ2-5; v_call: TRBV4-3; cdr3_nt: TGCGCCAGCAGCCAAGGCGCACCGGGGACAGGGGGAGAGACCCAGTACTTC; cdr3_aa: CASSQGAPGTGGETQYF
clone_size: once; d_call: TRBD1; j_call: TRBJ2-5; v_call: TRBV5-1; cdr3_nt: TGCGCCAGCGGACAGGGTGGGGAAGAGACCCAGTACTTC; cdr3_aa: CASGQGGEETQYF
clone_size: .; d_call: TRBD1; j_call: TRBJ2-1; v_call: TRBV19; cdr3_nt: TGTGCCAGTAGTACATCAGGACAGGGAGGATATGAGCAGTTCTTC; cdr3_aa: CASSTSGQGGYEQFF
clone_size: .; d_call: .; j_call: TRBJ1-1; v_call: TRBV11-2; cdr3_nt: TGTGCCAGCAGCTTACGAGGGTCGGACACTGAAGCTTTCTTT; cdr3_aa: CASSLRGSDTEAFF
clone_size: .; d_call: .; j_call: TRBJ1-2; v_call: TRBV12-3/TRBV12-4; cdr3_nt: TGTGCCAGCAGTTTAGAAGCGTCCGGCTACACCTTC; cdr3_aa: CASSLEASGYTF
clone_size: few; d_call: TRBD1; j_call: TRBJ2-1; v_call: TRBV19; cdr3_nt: TGTGCCAGTAGTATATACAGGGGCAATGAGCAGTTCTTC; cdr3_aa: CASSIYRGNEQFF
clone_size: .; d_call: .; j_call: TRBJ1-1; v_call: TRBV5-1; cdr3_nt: TGCGCCAGCAGCTTGAACCGGGGTGCGAACACTGAAGCTTTCTTT; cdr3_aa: CASSLNRGANTEAFF
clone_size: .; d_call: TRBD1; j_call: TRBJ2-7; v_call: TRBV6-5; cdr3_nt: TGTGCCAGCAGTTTGATCCGGGACAGCATCTACGAGCAGTACTTC; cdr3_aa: CASSLIRDSIYEQYF
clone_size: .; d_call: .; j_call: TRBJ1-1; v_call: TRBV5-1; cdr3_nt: TGCGCCAGCAGCTTGTCGCTTGGGCCCACTGAAGCTTTCTTT; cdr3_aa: CASSLSLGPTEAFF
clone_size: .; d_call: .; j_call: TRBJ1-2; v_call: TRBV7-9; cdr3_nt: TGTGCCAGCACCCCTACGGGGGGATACTATGGCTACACCTTC; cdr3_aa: CASTPTGGYYGYTF
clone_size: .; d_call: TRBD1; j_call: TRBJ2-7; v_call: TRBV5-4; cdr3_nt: TGTGCCAGCAGCTCTGGGACCGGGACAGGGGAAGAGGGGGGCTACGAGCAGTACTTC; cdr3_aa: CASSSGTGTGEEGGYEQYF
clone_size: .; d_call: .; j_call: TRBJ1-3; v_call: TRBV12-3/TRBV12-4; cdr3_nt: TGTGCCAGCAGTTACACCTCTGGAAACACCATATATTTT; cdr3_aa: CASSYTSGNTIYF